These 2 T cell receptor beta chains share one sample of origin, sequenced in a study of technical replicates of blood from several donors. The protocol was immunoSEQ multiplex PCR, while the TCRdb copy is restricted to in-frame clones and leaves out a portion. The sample holds roughly 85,000 clones; 85% to 95% are singletons and the top ten take 0.2% to 0.3%. Sequenced input: T cells isolated from PBMCs. The receptor source for this set is a human donor in good health.

The J gene is TRBJ2-1, the V gene TRBV9; D possibly corresponds to TRBD1 (6 bases). The CDR3 runs 14 residues. Germline values: CDR1 SGDLS, CDR2 YYNGEE. Trimming cost V 0 bases and J 7 bases, with 11 bases left between them. Here the CDR3 reads CASSVVDSGNEQFF. The CDR3 region has the DNA TGTGCCAGCAGCGTAGTGGACAGTGGGAATGAGCAGTTCTTC. The complete variable domain, with remaining parts taken from reference TRBV9 and TRBJ2-1, reads DSGVTQTPKHLITATGQRVTLRCSPRSGDLSVYWYQQSLDQGLQFLIQYYNGEERAKGNILERFSAQQFPDLHSELNLSSLELGDSALYFCASSVVDSGNEQFFGPGTRLTVL.

V gene TRBV6-1 combines with J gene TRBJ1-6, with D perhaps TRBD1 (5 bases). Germline V gene sequence: CDR1 MNHNS, CDR2 SASEGT. The V and J ends lost 2 bases and 5 bases respectively, with 13 bases between them. The CDR3 has 16 amino acids. CDR3 in DNA: TGTGCCAGCAGTGAAATGTATGGGGCTGATAATTCACCCCTCCACTTT. It encodes CASSEMYGADNSPLHF.